This T cell receptor beta chain was observed in a study of CD8+ T cells in alopecia areata. Study summary: Transfer of skin from approximately 6-12-month-old C3H/HeJ graft donors with spontaneous alopecia was made to roughly 6-10-week-old female C3H/HeJ mice. Study-level findings and limits: Higher clonality was seen in lesional scalp than in normal scalp, especially in alopecia totalis/universalis. Scalp data also include sequences from resident alphabeta T cells of normal skin.

Sorting of pooled cutaneous lymph node cells was based on CD4, CD8alpha, NKG2D, NKG2ACE and other markers. This clone has only a few counts. Its antigen is as yet unknown. The genes are named according to mouse. Sequencing templates came from extracted RNA that was reverse transcribed into cDNA. Repertoires were generated with immunoSEQ multiplex PCR, while TCRdb's copy carries only in-frame clones and drops some. The table lists around 300,000 clones, with no singletons. Specimen: CD4+ T cells sorted from a lymph node. This clonotype was obtained from a C3H/HeJ mouse with alopecia areata. MHC haplotype here: H2-k.

CDR3 DNA, as far as it was read: TGTGCTACAGGGACAGGGGGTAACACA. The encoded protein is CATGTGGNT. The whole CDR3 sequence reads CATGTGGNTEVFF. The chain carries TRBV29 and TRBJ1-1, with 11 positions matching TRBD1. The CDR3 is cut off 4 residues early in the read; its end comes from the germline J gene. Per the germline V gene, CDR1 is MSHET and CDR2 is SYDVDS. Trimming removed 10 bases from V and 2 bases from J; junction bases left unmatched: 3. The CDR3 covers 13 residues.